This note documents a single T cell receptor beta chain sequence. As yet, its antigen is unknown. Genomic DNA for TCR beta libraries, 2 to 2.5 micrograms, came from cryopreserved PBMCs. Targeted sequencing depth ranged from 1 in 200,000 to 1 in 1 million T cells. Sequenced by immunoSEQ multiplex PCR; TCRdb stores in-frame clones only, minus some. The data contain roughly 200,000 clones, just over 70% of them singletons. The source of the sample is a study of cytotoxic CD8 clonotypes in ibrutinib-treated CLL. The wider study: Enrolment comprised about 10 relapsed/refractory and some 15 treatment-naive patients; under 18 were IGHV unmutated. Findings of the study overall: Clonality increased at ibrutinib response and stayed stable in sustained remission. At progression, however, it fell back toward baseline.

Per germline, CDR1 SGHRS and CDR2 YFSETQ. The CDR3 is made up of 13 amino acids. V was pared by 7 bases and J by 13 bases, with 21 bases between. J is TRBJ2-1 and V is TRBV5-1; either TRBD1 or TRBD2 may fit D (5 bases each). The sequencing here drew on PBMCs, taken after 12 months of ibrutinib treatment. The receptor comes from a human donor with chronic lymphocytic leukemia. The CDR3, as DNA: TGCGCCAGCGGACTGACGGCCCGGGGCCTTCAGTTCTTC. Translation gives CASGLTARGLQFF.